The rows below give T cell receptor beta chains drawn from one sample of a study of T-cell reconstitution after alpha-beta-depleted transplantation in children. Via MiXCR, TCRdb re-called the PCR reads, giving one row per CDR3 protein. The table shows hundreds of thousands of distinct CDR3 sequences, with roughly 15% occurring only once. The sample in question was PBMCs from the stem cell graft donor, obtained from the stem cell graft. The receptors were sampled from a human donor who donated a stem cell graft to a child with acute myeloid leukemia. CDR3s include the opening cysteine and the closing phenylalanine or tryptophan. A D gene is named only where the DNA matches it firmly. Size is stated for part of the rows, as once, few or many counts, or as a class when the clone is expanded.

CDR3nt	CDR3aa	j_gene	v_gene	d_gene	abundance
TGCAGTGCTACCTTAAACTATGGCTACACCTTC	CSATLNYGYTF	TRBJ1-2	TRBV20-1	NA	few
TGTGCCAGCAGCCCAGGCCGCGGGAAAGGCTACGAGCAGTACTTC	CASSPGRGKGYEQYF	TRBJ2-7	TRBV6-1	NA	many
TGTGCCAGCAGTTCAAAGGGGTCCGGTCGCAATGAGCAGTTCTTC	CASSSKGSGRNEQFF	TRBJ2-1	TRBV12-3/TRBV12-4	NA	NA
TGTGCCACCATCAGAGATGAGACAGGGGATCAGCCCCAGCATTTT	CATIRDETGDQPQHF	TRBJ1-5	TRBV15	TRBD1	NA
TGTGCCAGCAGCCCTACCCCCGGCAACACTGAAGCTTTCTTT	CASSPTPGNTEAFF	TRBJ1-1	TRBV7-3	NA	few
TGCAGTGCTAGAGAGCCCACGGACAGAGATTCACCCCTCCACTTT	CSAREPTDRDSPLHF	TRBJ1-6	TRBV20-1	NA	many
TGCAGTGCTAGAGTGGCAGGATTGGGAAACACCGGGGAGCTGTTTTTT	CSARVAGLGNTGELFF	TRBJ2-2	TRBV20-1	NA	few
TGTGCCAGCAGCCTCCCGGGCCGAGGAAACACCATATATTTT	CASSLPGRGNTIYF	TRBJ1-3	TRBV7-2	NA	NA
TGTGCCAGCAGCTTAGCACGGATGCGCACAGATACGCAGTATTTT	CASSLARMRTDTQYF	TRBJ2-3	TRBV7-2	NA	many
TGCAGTGCTAGATTAGAGGCTAACTATGGCTACACCTTC	CSARLEANYGYTF	TRBJ1-2	TRBV20-1	NA	many
TGCGCCAGCAGCTTGAAACGCAGAGTTTTGAATAGCACTGAAGCTTTCTTT	CASSLKRRVLNSTEAFF	TRBJ1-1	TRBV5-1	NA	many
TGCGCCAGCAGCCACCCAGACAGGGTATGGAATGAGCAGTTCTTC	CASSHPDRVWNEQFF	TRBJ2-1	TRBV5-1	TRBD1	NA
TGTGCCAGCAGTTTTCTCCGCAGGGGAGATGACGGGGAGCTGTTTTTT	CASSFLRRGDDGELFF	TRBJ2-2	TRBV12-3/TRBV12-4	NA	few
TGCGCCAGCAGCCAAGATCCGTACAGGGGCACTGAAGCTTTCTTT	CASSQDPYRGTEAFF	TRBJ1-1	TRBV4-3	TRBD1	many
TGCAGTGCTAGAGAACTAGCGGGGGCGGGAGAGCAGTACTTC	CSARELAGAGEQYF	TRBJ2-7	TRBV20-1	TRBD2	many
TGTGCCAGCAGTGAATATTACAGGGGAACGATACAAGAGACCCAGTACTTC	CASSEYYRGTIQETQYF	TRBJ2-5	TRBV25-1	TRBD1	NA
TGCAGCTCGGACAGGGGGAGTTCTTCTGAAGCTTTCTTT	CSSDRGSSSEAFF	TRBJ1-1	TRBV29-1	TRBD1	many
TGCAGTGCTAGAGTCGGGCGGGGGGGAAAAAACATTCAGTACTTC	CSARVGRGGKNIQYF	TRBJ2-4	TRBV20-1	TRBD2	few
TGCAGTGCTTCCTCCTTGGGGGGATACTACGAGCAGTACTTC	CSASSLGGYYEQYF	TRBJ2-7	TRBV20-1	NA	many
TGCGCCAGCAGCCAAGATCCCTTTGCTGGACGAGAGGATCGGGGTGGCTACACCTTC	CASSQDPFAGREDRGGYTF	TRBJ1-2	TRBV4-1	NA	NA
TGCGCCAGCGGAACCGGGCCCATGGCGGACGAAAAACTGTTTTTT	CASGTGPMADEKLFF	TRBJ1-4	TRBV5-1	NA	few
TGTGCCAGCAGCTTAGGACTGGGAGGACAGTCTGTTGAAAAACTGTTTTTT	CASSLGLGGQSVEKLFF	TRBJ1-4	TRBV7-9	NA	few
TGTGCCAGCAGTTACTCGGGCTATAGCGGCGCAGATACGCAGTATTTT	CASSYSGYSGADTQYF	TRBJ2-3	TRBV6-5	NA	many
TGCAGTGCTCCTGAAAGCGGGGTGGCTCACAATGAGCAGTTCTTC	CSAPESGVAHNEQFF	TRBJ2-1	TRBV20-1	TRBD2	many
TGTGCCAGCAGCGTCTCCTCACAACGTAGCTCTGGAAACACCATATATTTT	CASSVSSQRSSGNTIYF	TRBJ1-3	TRBV9	NA	few
TGCAGTGCTAGAGACATTGACAGCAACACTGAAGCTTTCTTT	CSARDIDSNTEAFF	TRBJ1-1	TRBV20-1	NA	many
TGCAGTGCTAGCGGGGACAGGGGCAATCAGCCCCAGCATTTT	CSASGDRGNQPQHF	TRBJ1-5	TRBV20-1	TRBD1	many
TGCAGTGCCAAGGTCCCGAGCTCCTACAATGAGCAGTTCTTC	CSAKVPSSYNEQFF	TRBJ2-1	TRBV20-1	NA	many
TGTGCCAGCAGACTAACAGGGCCGGGGGAAAAACTGTTTTTT	CASRLTGPGEKLFF	TRBJ1-4	TRBV6-1	NA	few
TGCAGTGCTTCGGGACTCCGGTCAGTGTCGCAGTATTTT	CSASGLRSVSQYF	TRBJ2-3	TRBV20-1	NA	NA
TGCAGTGCTAGAGTTAGCGGGGTTAGCACAGATACGCAGTATTTT	CSARVSGVSTDTQYF	TRBJ2-3	TRBV20-1	TRBD2	many
TGTGCCAGCAGCTTAGATGGACTAGGGCATAGGTTC	CASSLDGLGHRF	TRBJ2-5	TRBV7-2	TRBD2	few
TGTGCCAGCTCACCAACTCCACCCGATGAGCAGTTCTTC	CASSPTPPDEQFF	TRBJ2-1	TRBV18	NA	many
TGCGCCAGCAGCCAAGGTGGGGCGGGCAAGGCTTTCTTT	CASSQGGAGKAFF	TRBJ1-1	TRBV4-3	NA	NA
TGTGCCAGCAGCAAAGTCGGGGGTGAGCAGTTCTTC	CASSKVGGEQFF	TRBJ2-1	TRBV21-1	NA	once
TGTGCCAGCAGCTACCGACAGGGCGGTTCACCCCTCCACTTT	CASSYRQGGSPLHF	TRBJ1-6	TRBV7-2	TRBD1	few
TGTGCCAGCAGCTTGCGCGGGGGGAGCACAGATCCGCAGTATTTT	CASSLRGGSTDPQYF	TRBJ2-3	TRBV5-5	TRBD2	NA